This record covers a single T cell receptor (beta chain). Its antigen is still unknown. This is likely a read error, given that the CDR3 carries no conserved phenylalanine or tryptophan at its end. No DNA is shown, since the ends of the CDR3 on it are uncertain; the CDR3 is the one TCRdb lists. ICON enrollment began in early 2016, and the last patient was enrolled in 2018. A subcohort of some 76 patients provided fresh tumor and matched uninvolved tissue for in-depth immune analyses, with TCR sequencing among those analyses. DNA for TCR sequencing was isolated from bulk tissue, and no cell sorting was done. The immunoSEQ assay used for TCR sequencing gave the T-cell fraction in both tumor and uninvolved lung tissue. Per the authors' processing: In the survival analysis, patients were divided into a high T-cell fraction group (upper tertile) and a low T-cell fraction group (lower two tertiles), and the two groups were compared using a log-rank test. Paired tumor versus uninvolved lung differences in T-cell fraction were tested with a signed-rank test. TCRdb limited this immuneACCESS table to in-frame rearrangements with V and J called. A share of clones is missing; checked studies link under half to unresolved V genes, and the rest is unexplained. That table is the source of V, J and clone size, and D and trimming were worked out from the DNA. Within this sample are 15,000 to 20,000 clones, with roughly 40% of them counted one time only. About 15% of the sample lies in the top ten.

The entry originates in a study of tumor-infiltrating lymphocytes in localized non-small cell lung cancer (dated by TCRdb to 2020 to 2022). For the study in its entirety: The cohort covered several histologies, both smokers and never-smokers, and patients whose samples were collected after neoadjuvant chemotherapy. From each patient came resected tumor tissue plus uninvolved lung tissue from that same patient, and the uninvolved lung tissue was described as non-adjacent to the tumor. Alongside flow cytometry, multiplex immunofluorescence, RNA-seq, exome sequencing and proteomics, TCR sequencing was applied to the same patients as one of several integrated assays. The overall ICON cohort was composed of roughly 150 surgical patients with localized non-small cell lung cancer whose tumors were resected. For 55 patients, immunoSEQ T-cell fraction was compared between paired tumor and uninvolved lung. What the work shows at the level of the full study, not this receptor alone: No difference in TCR-derived T-cell fraction was observed between the flow cytometry-defined immunotypes IM1 (good prognosis) and IM2 (poor prognosis). Recurrence-free survival showed no association with tumor T-cell fraction from TCR sequencing (p = 0.61). Consistent with immunofluorescence CD3 counts, TCRbeta sequencing supported greater T cell infiltration in tumors than in uninvolved lung tissue. Since assay coverage differed from patient to patient depending on how much tissue was available, TCR sequencing was done for only a subset of the cohort. Because different assays used different pieces of the same tissue, intratumor heterogeneity could not be separated from technical variation.

In the germline V gene, CDR1 corresponds to MNHNS and CDR2 to SASEGT. The CDR3 adds up to 10 amino acids, both ends counted. The origin of this receptor is a human donor with non-small cell lung cancer. The sequence links TRBV6-1 to TRBJ2-3; the D segment call TRBD2 is taken from the table without a DNA check. Sample: lung tumor tissue. CDR3 reads: CASSPLAGNL.